This TCR beta chain is from a study of T cells in Graves' hyperthyroidism and ophthalmopathy. Broader study findings: Most thyroid clonotypes that were expanded above 0.001 also turned up in blood. Ophthalmopathy was identified by the model a median approximately 6.4 months ahead of onset.

Of note for this clonotype: What it binds is not known.

The CDR3 contains 13 residues. V dropped 5 bases and J dropped 7 bases, with 14 bases sitting between them. Germline V gene lookup returns CDR1 SGHTA and CDR2 FQGNSA. Amplified TCR beta CDR3 regions came from RNA transcripts. The study used the HTBI primer set for a first-round RT-PCR of the TCR CDR3. TCRdb ran MiXCR on the multiplex PCR reads and lists one entry per CDR3 protein. The repertoire includes 75,000 to 100,000 distinct CDR3 sequences, just over 50% of them detected once, and less than 30% sits in the top ten. The rearrangement uses TRBV7-2 and TRBJ1-1; D gene ambiguous. The source is a woman aged 40 to 49 with Graves' hyperthyroidism. Sequences were obtained from blood. In DNA, the CDR3 is TGTGCCAGCAGCCTCACCTCCGGGAGTGAAGCTTTCTTT. Amino acids: CASSLTSGSEAFF.